This TCR beta chain was sequenced during a study of blood T cell repertoires in COVID-19 (TCRdb year 2020). In terms of the full investigation: Samples from collaborators originated in the United States, Italy and Spain and spanned both the acute and convalescent phases of COVID-19. The material from the prospective study consisted of cDNA or gDNA derived from T cells, B-cell-depleted T cells, or PBMCs. Subjects who had been exposed to COVID-19, were actively infected with it, or had recovered from it provided the deeply sampled blood TCRbeta repertoires that made up the dataset. The repertoires were released in a freely available public database meant as a resource for research on the immune response to SARS-CoV-2. The samples were drawn from the first 160 participants of the ongoing ImmuneRACE study and from 1,254 subjects provided by 6 global collaborators. Sample metadata almost always included a de-identified subject ID, COVID-19 status, age in years and sex. Where available, HLA class I and class II types were taken from metadata supplied by the sample provider and were not determined by assay-based typing. Results the study describes overall, beyond this receptor: How much clinical and demographic metadata was included differed by source and by participant, and the metadata was provided uncurated.

The immunoSEQ Assay, a bias-controlled multiplex PCR, was used to amplify TCRbeta CDR3 regions from genomic DNA. Processing in the source paper ran as follows. Within the assay, amplification of reference gene primers was used to estimate how many nucleated cells each sample contained. To quantify the absolute abundance of each unique TCRbeta CDR3 rearrangement, sequence reads were collapsed and filtered. Productive Simpson clonality was computed per sample as the square root of Simpson's diversity index over productive rearrangements. Entries here come from immuneACCESS through TCRdb and include only in-frame sequences with V and J called. Some clones fail to appear in such tables; in the studies checked, an unresolved V gene covers under half of the shortfall, and the cause of the remainder is unknown. V, J and clone size are taken as reported in that table, and D and trimming were inferred from the DNA itself. The sample table shows approximately 290,000 clones, and around 90% are seen once. The ten largest clones take up 1.1% of the sample.

About this clone: Its antigen is not yet known. Within one base of it there is no much larger clone, and no base qualities were kept.

Including cysteine and phenylalanine, the CDR3 has 16 amino acids. CDR3 DNA is the only sequence kept; it has 48 bases, read in frame from the first base. V is trimmed back by 4 bases and J by 0 bases, and the junction contains 4 bases that no gene match accounts for. From a lookup of the germline V gene (reference sequence), CDR1 and CDR2 are LNHDA and SQIVND. Enrolling through a virtual design, the prospective study's participants ranged in age from roughly 18 to 100 years and lived across some 22 United States geographic areas. To assign participants to cohorts, the prospective study relied on clinical history that participants themselves reported in a screening survey and a study questionnaire. Recovered participants in ImmuneRACE Cohort 3 were defined by two consecutive negative NP/OP PCR tests, clearance by a healthcare professional, or resolution of symptoms. Mobile phlebotomists in the prospective study collected whole blood, serum and a nasopharyngeal or oropharyngeal swab from every participant. Additional blood draws and questionnaires over an approximately 2-month period could optionally be provided by prospective study participants. Blood samples from the prospective study were shipped frozen or at room temperature prior to DNA extraction.

Sequenced input: PBMCs or T cells enriched from blood (not recorded which). This TCR derives from a woman between 25 and 40 years old who had recovered from COVID-19. The rearranged chain carries TRBV19 and TRBJ2-4; 9 junctional bases match TRBD2. The CDR3 in this case is CASSTTLAGAKNIQYF. The DNA sequence reads TGTGCCAGTAGTACGACACTAGCGGGAGCCAAAAACATTCAGTACTTC.